Described below is a single T cell receptor beta chain sequence and its context. The data belong to a study of technical replicates of blood from a few donors. The repertoire was sequenced with immunoSEQ multiplex PCR; TCRdb's copy has only in-frame clones and lacks some. The table records some 64,000 clones, approximately 86% of them present only once. V was clipped by 5 bases and J by 1 base, with 6 bases between them. The V gene's germline CDR1 is SGHRS and CDR2 YFSETQ. This CDR3 is 12 amino acids long. The sample was PBMCs. This chain joins TRBV5-1 and TRBJ1-2; D is uncertain. This TCR was sampled from a human donor in good health. Some clones in this sample may be carry-over from other donors' samples. The DNA for the CDR3 is TGCGCCAGCAGGTCGTTTAACTATGGCTACACCTTC. It specifies CASRSFNYGYTF.